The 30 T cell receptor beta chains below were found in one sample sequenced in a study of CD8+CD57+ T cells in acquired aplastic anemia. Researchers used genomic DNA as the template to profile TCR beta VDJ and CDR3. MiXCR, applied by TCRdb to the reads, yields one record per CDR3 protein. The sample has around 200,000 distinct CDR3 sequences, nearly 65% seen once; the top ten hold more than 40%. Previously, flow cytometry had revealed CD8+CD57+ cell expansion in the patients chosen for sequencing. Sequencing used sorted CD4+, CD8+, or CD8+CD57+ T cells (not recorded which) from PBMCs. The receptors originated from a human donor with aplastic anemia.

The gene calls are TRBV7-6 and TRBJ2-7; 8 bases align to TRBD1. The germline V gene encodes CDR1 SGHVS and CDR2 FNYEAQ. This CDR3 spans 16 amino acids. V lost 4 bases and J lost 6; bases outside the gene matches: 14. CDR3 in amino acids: CASSSGPFGQGAEQYF. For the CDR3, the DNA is TGTGCCAGCAGCTCTGGGCCGTTCGGACAGGGCGCCGAGCAGTACTTC. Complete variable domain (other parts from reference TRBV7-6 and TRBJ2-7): GAGVSQSPRYKVTKRGQDVALRCDPISGHVSLYWYRQALGQGPEFLTYFNYEAQQDKSGLPNDRFSAERPEGSISTLTIQRTEQRDSAMYRCASSSGPFGQGAEQYFGPGTRLTVT.

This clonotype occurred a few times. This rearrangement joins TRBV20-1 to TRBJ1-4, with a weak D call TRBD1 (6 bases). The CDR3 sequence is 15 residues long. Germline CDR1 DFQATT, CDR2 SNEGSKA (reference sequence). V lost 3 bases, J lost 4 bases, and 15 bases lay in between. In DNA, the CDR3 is TGCAGTGCTAGGGTCGTCCGGACAGATAATGAAAAACTGTTTTTT. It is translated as CSARVVRTDNEKLFF.

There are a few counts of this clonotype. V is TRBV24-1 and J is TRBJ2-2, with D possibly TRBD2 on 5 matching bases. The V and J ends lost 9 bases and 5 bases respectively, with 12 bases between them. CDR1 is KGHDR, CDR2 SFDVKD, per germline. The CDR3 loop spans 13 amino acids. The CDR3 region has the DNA TGTGCCACCCGCTCCCGCGGGACCGGGGAGCTGTTTTTT. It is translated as CATRSRGTGELFF.

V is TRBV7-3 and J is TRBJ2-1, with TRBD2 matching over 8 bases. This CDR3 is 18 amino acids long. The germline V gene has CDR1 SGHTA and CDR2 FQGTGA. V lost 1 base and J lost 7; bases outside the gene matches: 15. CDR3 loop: CASSLIHDISGRGNEQFF. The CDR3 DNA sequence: TGTGCCAGCAGCTTAATCCACGACATAAGCGGGAGAGGAAATGAGCAGTTCTTC.

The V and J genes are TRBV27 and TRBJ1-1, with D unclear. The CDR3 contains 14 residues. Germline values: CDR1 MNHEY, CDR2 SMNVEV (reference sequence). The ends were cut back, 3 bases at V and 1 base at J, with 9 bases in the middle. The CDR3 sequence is CASSFFAGNTEAFF. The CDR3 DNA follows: TGTGCCAGCAGTTTCTTCGCCGGGAACACTGAAGCTTTCTTT.

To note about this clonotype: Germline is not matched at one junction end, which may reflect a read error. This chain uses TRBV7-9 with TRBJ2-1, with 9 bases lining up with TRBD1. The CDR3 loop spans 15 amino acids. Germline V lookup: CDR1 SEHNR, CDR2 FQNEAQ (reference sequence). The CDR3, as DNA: TGCGCCAGCAGCCGTGGGACAGGGACCTACAATGAGCAGTTCTTC. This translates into CASSRGTGTYNEQFF.

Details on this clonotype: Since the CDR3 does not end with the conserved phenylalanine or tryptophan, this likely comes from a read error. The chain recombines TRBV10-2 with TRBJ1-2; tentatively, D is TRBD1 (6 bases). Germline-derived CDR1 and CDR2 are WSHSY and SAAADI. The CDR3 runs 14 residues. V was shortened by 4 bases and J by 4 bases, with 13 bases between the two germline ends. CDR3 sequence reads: CASSGTEDRYGYTL. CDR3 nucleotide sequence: TGCGCCAGCAGTGGGACAGAGGACCGCTATGGCTACACCCTC.

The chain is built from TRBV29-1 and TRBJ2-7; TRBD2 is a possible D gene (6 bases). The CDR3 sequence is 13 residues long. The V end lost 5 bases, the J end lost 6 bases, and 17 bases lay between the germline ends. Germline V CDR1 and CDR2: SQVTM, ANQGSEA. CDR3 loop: CSVLGDLAREQYF. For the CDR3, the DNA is TGCAGCGTTCTCGGGGACTTGGCGCGCGAGCAGTACTTC.

CDR3 sequence (DNA): TGTGCCAGCAGCTTAGGATACGGGACTCCAGGGGGGACCCAGTACTTC. It codes for CASSLGYGTPGGTQYF. This chain links TRBV7-3 with TRBJ2-5; D may be TRBD1 (7 bases). This CDR3 comprises 16 residues. CDR1 is SGHTA, CDR2 FQGTGA, per germline. Between the trimmed V and J ends, which lost 2 bases and 7 bases, there was a span of 20 bases.

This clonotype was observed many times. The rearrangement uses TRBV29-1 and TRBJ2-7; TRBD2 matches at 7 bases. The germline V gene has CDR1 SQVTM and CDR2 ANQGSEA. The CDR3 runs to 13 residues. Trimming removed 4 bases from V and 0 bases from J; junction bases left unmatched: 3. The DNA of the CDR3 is TGCAGCGTTGTGGGGGGGATCTCCTACGAGCAGTACTTC. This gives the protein CSVVGGISYEQYF.

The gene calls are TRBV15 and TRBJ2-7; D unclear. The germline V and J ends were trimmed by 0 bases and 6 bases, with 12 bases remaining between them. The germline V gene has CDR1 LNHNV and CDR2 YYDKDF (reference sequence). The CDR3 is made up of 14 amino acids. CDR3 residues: CATSRDKRQPEQYF. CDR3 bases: TGTGCCACCAGCAGAGATAAAAGGCAGCCCGAGCAGTACTTC.

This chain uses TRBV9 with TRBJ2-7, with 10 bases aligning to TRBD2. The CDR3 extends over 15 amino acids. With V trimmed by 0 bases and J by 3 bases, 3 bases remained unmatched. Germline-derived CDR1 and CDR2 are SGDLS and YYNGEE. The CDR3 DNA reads TGTGCCAGCAGCGTAGCCGGGACTAGCGACTACGAGCAGTACTTC. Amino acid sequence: CASSVAGTSDYEQYF.

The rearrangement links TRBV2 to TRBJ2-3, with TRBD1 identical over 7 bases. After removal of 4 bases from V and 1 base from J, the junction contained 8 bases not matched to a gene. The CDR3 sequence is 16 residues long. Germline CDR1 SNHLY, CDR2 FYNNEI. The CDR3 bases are TGTGCCAGCAGTGTACAAGGGGGCTACGGCACAGATACGCAGTATTTT. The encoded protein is CASSVQGGYGTDTQYF.

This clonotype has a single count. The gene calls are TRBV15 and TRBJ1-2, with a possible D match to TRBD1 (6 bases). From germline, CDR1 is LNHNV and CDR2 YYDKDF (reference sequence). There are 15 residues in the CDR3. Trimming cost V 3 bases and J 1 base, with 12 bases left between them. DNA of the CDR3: TGTGCCACCAGCAGTCCGGGACACCTTAACTATGGCTACACCTTC. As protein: CATSSPGHLNYGYTF.

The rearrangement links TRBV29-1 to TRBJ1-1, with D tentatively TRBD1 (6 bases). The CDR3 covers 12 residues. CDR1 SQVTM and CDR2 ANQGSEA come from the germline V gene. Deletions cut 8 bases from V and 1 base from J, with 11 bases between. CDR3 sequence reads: CSSYRENTEAFF. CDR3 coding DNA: TGCAGCTCATACAGGGAGAACACTGAAGCTTTCTTT.

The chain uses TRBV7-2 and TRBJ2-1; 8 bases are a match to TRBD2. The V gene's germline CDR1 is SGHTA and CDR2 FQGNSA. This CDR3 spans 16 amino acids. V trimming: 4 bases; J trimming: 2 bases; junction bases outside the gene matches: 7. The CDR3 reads CASSWSGGTPYNEQFF. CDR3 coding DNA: TGTGCCAGCAGCTGGAGCGGGGGCACCCCCTACAATGAGCAGTTCTTC.

CDR3 sequence reads: CASSLDQGFHSPLHF. Written as DNA, the CDR3 is TGTGCCAGCAGCTTAGACCAGGGTTTTCATTCACCCCTCCACTTT. V gene TRBV7-9 combines with J gene TRBJ1-6; D may be TRBD1 (5 bases). Trimming removed 1 base at V and 8 bases at J, with 12 bases between. Germline V lookup: CDR1 SEHNR, CDR2 FQNEAQ (reference sequence). CDR3 length: 15 amino acids.

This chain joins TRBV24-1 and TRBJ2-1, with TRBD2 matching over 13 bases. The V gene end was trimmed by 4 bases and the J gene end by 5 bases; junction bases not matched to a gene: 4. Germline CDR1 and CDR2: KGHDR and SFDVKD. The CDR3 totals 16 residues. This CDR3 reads CATSDQTSGRHNEQFF. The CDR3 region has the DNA TGTGCCACCAGTGACCAGACTAGCGGGAGGCACAATGAGCAGTTCTTC.

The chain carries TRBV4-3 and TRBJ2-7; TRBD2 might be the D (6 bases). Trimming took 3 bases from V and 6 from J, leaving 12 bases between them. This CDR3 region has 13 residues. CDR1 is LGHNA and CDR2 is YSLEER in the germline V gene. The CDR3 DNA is TGCGCCAGCAGCCATGGCGGGGCTAGCGAGCAGTACTTC. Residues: CASSHGGASEQYF.

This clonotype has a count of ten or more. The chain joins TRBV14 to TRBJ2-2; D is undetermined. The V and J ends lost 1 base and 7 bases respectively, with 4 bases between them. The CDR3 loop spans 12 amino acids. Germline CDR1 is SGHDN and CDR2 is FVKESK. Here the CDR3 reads CASSQGNGELFF. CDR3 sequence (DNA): TGTGCCAGCAGCCAAGGAAACGGGGAGCTGTTTTTT. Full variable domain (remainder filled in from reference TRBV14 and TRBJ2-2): EAGVTQFPSHSVIEKGQTVTLRCDPISGHDNLYWYRRVMGKEIKFLLHFVKESKQDESGMPNNRFLAERTGGTYSTLKVQPAELEDSGVYFCASSQGNGELFFGEGSRLTVL.

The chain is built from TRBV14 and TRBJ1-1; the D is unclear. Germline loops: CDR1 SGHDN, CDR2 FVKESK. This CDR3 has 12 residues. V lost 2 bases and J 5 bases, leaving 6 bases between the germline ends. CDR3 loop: CASSQWGTEAFF. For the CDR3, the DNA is TGTGCCAGCAGCCAATGGGGAACTGAAGCTTTCTTT.

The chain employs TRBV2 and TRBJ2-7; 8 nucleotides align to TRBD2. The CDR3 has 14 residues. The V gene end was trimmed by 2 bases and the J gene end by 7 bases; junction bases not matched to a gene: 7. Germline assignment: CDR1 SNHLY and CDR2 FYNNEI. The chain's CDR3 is CASSELLAGDEQYF. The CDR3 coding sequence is TGTGCCAGCAGTGAATTGCTAGCGGGTGATGAGCAGTACTTC.

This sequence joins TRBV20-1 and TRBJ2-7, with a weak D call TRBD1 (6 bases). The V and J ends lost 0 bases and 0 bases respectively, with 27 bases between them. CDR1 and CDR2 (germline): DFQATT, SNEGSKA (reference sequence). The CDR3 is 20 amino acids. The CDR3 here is CSARDITQVTGRADSYEQYF. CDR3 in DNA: TGCAGTGCTAGAGATATTACCCAAGTGACAGGCCGGGCCGACTCCTACGAGCAGTACTTC.

The CDR3 spells CASSLDGYEQFF. Here the CDR3 DNA reads TGTGCCAGCAGCTTAGATGGATATGAGCAGTTCTTC. The V gene is TRBV7-6, the J gene TRBJ2-1; D call uncertain. In germline, CDR1 is SGHVS, CDR2 FNYEAQ. V lost 1 base to trimming and J lost 8 bases, with 6 bases between them. The CDR3 runs to 12 residues.

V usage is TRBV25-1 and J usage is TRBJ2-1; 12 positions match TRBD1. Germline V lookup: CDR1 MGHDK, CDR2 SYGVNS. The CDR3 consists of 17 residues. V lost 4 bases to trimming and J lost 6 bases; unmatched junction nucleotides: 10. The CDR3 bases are TGTGCCAGCAGTGGAGCCCCCGGGACAGGGGGCCTCAATGAGCAGTTCTTC. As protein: CASSGAPGTGGLNEQFF.

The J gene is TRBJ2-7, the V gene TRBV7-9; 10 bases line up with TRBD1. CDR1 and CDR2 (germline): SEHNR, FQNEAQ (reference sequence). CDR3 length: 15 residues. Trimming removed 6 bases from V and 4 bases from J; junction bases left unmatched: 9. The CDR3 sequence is CASSPVDRGLYEQYF. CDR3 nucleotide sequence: TGTGCCAGCAGTCCCGTGGACAGGGGGTTGTACGAGCAGTACTTC.

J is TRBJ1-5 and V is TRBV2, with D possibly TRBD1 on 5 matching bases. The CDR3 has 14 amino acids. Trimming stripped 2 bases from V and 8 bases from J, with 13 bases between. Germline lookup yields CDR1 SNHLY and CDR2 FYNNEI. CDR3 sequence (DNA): TGTGCCAGCAGTGAACGACAGCCACTGGAGCCCCAGCATTTT. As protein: CASSERQPLEPQHF.

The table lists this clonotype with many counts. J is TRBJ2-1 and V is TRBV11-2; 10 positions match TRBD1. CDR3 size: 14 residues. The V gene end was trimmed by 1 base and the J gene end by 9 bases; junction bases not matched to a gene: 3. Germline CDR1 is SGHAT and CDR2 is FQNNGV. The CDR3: CASSLGTGGSEQFF. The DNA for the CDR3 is TGTGCCAGCAGCTTAGGGACAGGGGGTAGTGAGCAGTTCTTC.

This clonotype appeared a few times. This CDR3 reads CASSGITGGDSSYEQYF. The DNA of the CDR3 is TGTGCCAGCAGTGGGATCACAGGGGGGGACAGCTCCTACGAGCAGTACTTC. V is TRBV25-1 and J is TRBJ2-7, with D possibly TRBD1 on 8 matching bases. The V gene lost 4 bases and the J gene lost 0 bases, with 19 bases spanning the gap. The CDR3 runs to 17 residues. Looked up from germline, CDR1 is MGHDK and CDR2 is SYGVNS.

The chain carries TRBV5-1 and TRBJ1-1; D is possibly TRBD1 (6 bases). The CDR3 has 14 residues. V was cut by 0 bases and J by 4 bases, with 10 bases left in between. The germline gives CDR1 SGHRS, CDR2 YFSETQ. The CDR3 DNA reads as TGCGCCAGCAGCTTGGCGCAGGGGTCCACTGAAGCTTTCTTT. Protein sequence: CASSLAQGSTEAFF.